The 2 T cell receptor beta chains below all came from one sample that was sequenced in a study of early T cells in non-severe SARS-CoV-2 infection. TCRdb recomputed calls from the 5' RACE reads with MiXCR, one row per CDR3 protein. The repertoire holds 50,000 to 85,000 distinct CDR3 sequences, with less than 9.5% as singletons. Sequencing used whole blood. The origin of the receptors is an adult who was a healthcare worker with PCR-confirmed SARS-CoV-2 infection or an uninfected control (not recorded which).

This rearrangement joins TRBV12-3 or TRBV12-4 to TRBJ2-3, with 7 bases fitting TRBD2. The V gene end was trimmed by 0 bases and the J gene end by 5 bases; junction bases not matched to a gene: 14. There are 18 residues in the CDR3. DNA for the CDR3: TGTGCCAGCAGTTTAGCTCAACGAGGCGGGCGGGAGCGAGATACGCAGTATTTT. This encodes CASSLAQRGGRERDTQYF.

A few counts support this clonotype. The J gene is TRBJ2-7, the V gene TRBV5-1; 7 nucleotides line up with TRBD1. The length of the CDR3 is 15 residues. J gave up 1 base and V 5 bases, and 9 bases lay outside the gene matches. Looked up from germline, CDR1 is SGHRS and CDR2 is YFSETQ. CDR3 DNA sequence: TGCGCCAGCAGTTTTATAGGGGGCGCATCCTACGAGCAGTACTTC. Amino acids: CASSFIGGASYEQYF.